Each of the 21 T cell receptor beta chains below was sequenced from the same sample in a study of blood T cell repertoires in COVID-19. Measured with immunoSEQ multiplex PCR; TCRdb has only the in-frame clones, and not every one. The sample contains under 200,000 clones, around 83% of which appear only once. The sample taken for sequencing was peripheral blood. All receptors come from a man between 45 and 60 years old with active or convalescent COVID-19.

This chain joins TRBV28 and TRBJ2-1; the match to TRBD2 covers 9 bases. The germline V gene encodes CDR1 MDHEN and CDR2 SYDVKM. J lost 16 bases, V lost 6 bases, and 16 bases had no gene match. The CDR3 length is 14 residues. CDR3 sequence: CASRQIIAGALGFF. CDR3 sequence (DNA): TGTGCCAGCAGACAAATAATAGCGGGGGCCCTGGGATTCTTC. The variable domain in full, with the rest retrieved from reference TRBV28 and TRBJ2-1, is DVKVTQSSRYLVKRTGEKVFLECVQDMDHENMFWYRQDPGLGLRLIYFSYDVKMKEKGDIPEGYSVSREKKERFSLILESASTNQTSMYLCASRQIIAGALGFFGPGTRLTVL.

CDR3 nucleotides: TGTGCCAGCAGCATCCCAAGACTTAGCTCCTACAATGAGCAGTTCTTC. Amino acids: CASSIPRLSSYNEQFF. The genes are TRBV5-6 and TRBJ2-1; no clear D gene. This CDR3 has 16 residues. Germline V gives CDR1 SGHDT, CDR2 YYEEEE. The V end lost 4 bases, the J end lost 0 bases, and 14 bases lay between the germline ends.

The chain joins TRBV25-1 to TRBJ1-5, with D possibly matching TRBD1 (6 bases). Trimming pared 1 base from V and 7 bases from J, leaving 11 bases between. The CDR3 spans 14 residues. Germline assignment: CDR1 MGHDK and CDR2 SYGVNS. The CDR3 reads CASSESGDGQPQHF. The CDR3 nucleotides are TGTGCCAGCAGTGAATCAGGGGATGGCCAGCCCCAGCATTTT.

This clone showed up just once. The chain links TRBV24-1 to TRBJ1-4; D is perhaps TRBD1 (5 bases). This CDR3 contains 15 residues. Per germline, CDR1 KGHDR and CDR2 SFDVKD. Trimming left V 3 bases short and J 1 base short, with 8 bases between. CDR3 coding DNA: TGTGCCACCAGTGATGCAGGGTTAACTAATGAAAAACTGTTTTTT. As protein: CATSDAGLTNEKLFF.

V usage is TRBV4-1 and J usage is TRBJ1-3; 9 bases are a match to TRBD1. The CDR3 consists of 15 residues. Germline V lookup: CDR1 MGHRA, CDR2 YSYEKL. J was trimmed by 3 bases and V by 2 bases; bases with no gene match: 2. CDR3 loop: CASSQSGQGGNTIYF. The CDR3, as DNA: TGCGCCAGCAGCCAATCGGGACAGGGTGGAAACACCATATATTTT.

The V and J genes are TRBV4-1 and TRBJ2-2; 9 bases line up with TRBD2. CDR3 length: 16 amino acids. Germline V CDR1 and CDR2: MGHRA, YSYEKL. Trimming removed 1 base from V and 1 base from J; junction bases left unmatched: 1. The CDR3 here is CASSQVAGENTGELFF. In DNA form, the CDR3 reads TGCGCCAGCAGCCAAGTAGCGGGAGAGAACACCGGGGAGCTGTTTTTT.

J is TRBJ1-1 and V is TRBV21-1. TRBV21-1 is classified as a pseudogene. CDR3 size: 15 residues. The CDR3, as DNA: TGTGCCAGCAGCAAAGGGGAGGGCTGTGGCACTGAAGCTTTCTTT. Translated: CASSKGEGCGTEAFF.

This chain connects TRBV19 to TRBJ2-2, with 9 bases matching TRBD2. CDR1 and CDR2 (germline): LNHDA, SQIVND (reference sequence). The length of the CDR3 is 15 residues. V was pared by 4 bases and J by 5 bases, with 5 bases of the junction left unmatched. DNA for the CDR3: TGTGCCAGTAGTAAACTAGCGGGCGGTACCGGGGAGCTGTTTTTT. It specifies CASSKLAGGTGELFF.

The rearrangement uses TRBV29-1 and TRBJ2-1; 8 nucleotides line up with TRBD2. The V and J ends lost 5 bases and 6 bases, in that order; junction bases with no gene match: 12. Looked up from germline, CDR1 is SQVTM and CDR2 is ANQGSEA. This CDR3 is 15 amino acids long. CDR3 sequence reads: CSVPTLRLAGNEQFF. In DNA form, the CDR3 reads TGCAGCGTTCCCACTTTAAGGCTAGCGGGCAATGAGCAGTTCTTC.

This chain links TRBV21-1 with TRBJ1-5. TRBV21-1 constitutes a pseudogene. The CDR3 spans 23 residues. CDR3 residues: CASSRPGDKGINGPLLLDQPQHF. CDR3 nucleotide sequence: TGTGCCAGCAGCAGGCCGGGAGACAAGGGGATCAATGGTCCCCTGCTCCTGGATCAGCCCCAGCATTTT.

The table lists this clone with a count of one. The chain uses TRBV2 and TRBJ1-2; D possibly corresponds to TRBD1 (5 bases). The CDR3 is 14 residues long. CDR1 is SNHLY and CDR2 is FYNNEI in the germline V gene. V dropped 1 base and J dropped 7 bases, with 13 bases sitting between them. CDR3 in DNA: TGTGCCAGCAGTGAAGGGGCAGGGTTTTTTGGCTACACCTTC. Translating it yields CASSEGAGFFGYTF.

V gene TRBV5-1 combines with J gene TRBJ1-6, with 7 bases fitting TRBD1. This CDR3 is built from 14 residues. The ends lost 3 bases at V and 16 bases at J; junction bases unmatched: 13. Germline V gene data show CDR1 as SGHRS and CDR2 as YFSETQ. CDR3: CASSYGQDAGVLHF. Written as DNA, the CDR3 is TGCGCCAGCAGCTATGGACAGGATGCCGGAGTTCTCCACTTT.

This clone was seen more than once but under ten times. The chain combines TRBV7-9 with TRBJ2-7; D is ambiguous. The CDR3 is 14 residues long. The V end lost 5 bases, the J end lost 1 base, and 12 bases lay between the germline ends. Germline CDR1 is SEHNR and CDR2 is FQNEAQ (reference sequence). The CDR3 region is CASSASSRSYEQYF. The CDR3 DNA sequence: TGTGCCAGCAGCGCCAGTTCTCGTTCCTACGAGCAGTACTTC.

The chain couples TRBV6-5 to TRBJ2-5; 7 nucleotides align to TRBD2. Germline V lookup: CDR1 MNHEY, CDR2 SVGAGI. CDR3 length: 15 residues. V shed 8 bases and J 2 bases; nucleotides not matched to a gene: 11. The CDR3 region is CASAYGGGGQETQYF. The DNA for the CDR3 is TGTGCCAGCGCCTATGGTGGGGGAGGGCAAGAGACCCAGTACTTC.

This chain links TRBV27 with TRBJ1-4; TRBD1 agrees at 10 bases. V lost 1 base, J lost 8 bases, and 4 bases stayed unmatched. The germline CDR1 and CDR2 sequences are MNHEY and SMNVEV (reference sequence). This CDR3 has 15 residues. As DNA, the CDR3 is TGTGCCAGCAGTTTATTAGGGACAGGGGACGAAAAACTGTTTTTT. Amino acids: CASSLLGTGDEKLFF.

A single count supports this clone. The chain employs TRBV30 and TRBJ1-6, with a possible D match to TRBD1 (5 bases). Germline values: CDR1 GTSNPN, CDR2 SVGIG (reference sequence). The CDR3 sequence is 14 residues long. Trimming pared 4 bases from V and 5 bases from J, leaving 12 bases between. The CDR3 spells CAWNRDRNNSPLHF. CDR3 coding DNA: TGTGCCTGGAACCGCGACAGAAATAATTCACCCCTCCACTTT. The whole variable domain, remainder taken from reference TRBV30 and TRBJ1-6, is SQTIHQWPATLVQPVGSPLSLECTVEGTSNPNLYWYRQAAGRGLQLLFYSVGIGQISSEVPQNLSASRPQDRQFILSSKKLLLSDSGFYLCAWNRDRNNSPLHFGNGTRLTVT.

This clone was observed once. The V gene is TRBV7-3, the J gene TRBJ1-6; 10 nucleotides match TRBD1. The CDR3 has 13 amino acids. Unmatched junction bases numbered 6, after V lost 5 bases and J lost 14 bases. Germline assignment: CDR1 SGHTA and CDR2 FQGTGA. The DNA for the CDR3 is TGTGCCAGCAGCCTTGACAGGGGGCGTTCCCTCCACTTT. It yields the protein CASSLDRGRSLHF.

This clone turned up a few times. The chain recombines TRBV7-2 with TRBJ2-5; 11 bases map to TRBD2. This CDR3 is built from 17 residues. CDR1 and CDR2 from the germline V gene are SGHTA and FQGNSA. V shed 1 base, J shed 5 bases, and the junction held 9 bases outside the gene matches. For the CDR3, the DNA is TGTGCCAGCAGCTTAGGACTAGCGGGGACCCTCGGGGAGACCCAGTACTTC. It yields the protein CASSLGLAGTLGETQYF. Using reference TRBV7-2 and TRBJ2-5 for the parts outside the CDR3, the full variable domain is GAGVSQSPSNKVTEKGKDVELRCDPISGHTALYWYRQSLGQGLEFLIYFQGNSAPDKSGLPSDRFSAERTGGSVSTLTIQRTQQEDSAVYLCASSLGLAGTLGETQYFGPGTRLLVL.

The rearrangement links TRBV7-3 to TRBJ2-7, with 9 bases matching TRBD2. V lost 6 bases and J lost 4; bases outside the gene matches: 10. This CDR3 has 15 amino acids. The germline CDR1 and CDR2 sequences are SGHTA and FQGTGA. CDR3 loop: CASSLSGTSRYEQYF. DNA for the CDR3: TGTGCCAGCAGTCTATCCGGGACTAGCAGATACGAGCAGTACTTC.

The genes are TRBV6-5 and TRBJ2-7, with D possibly matching TRBD2 (6 bases). This CDR3 is 11 amino acids long. CDR1 is MNHEY, CDR2 SVGAGI, per germline. Between the trimmed V and J ends, which lost 5 bases and 6 bases, there was a span of 8 bases. As DNA, the CDR3 is TGTGCCAGCAGTCCCGGGGGCGAGCAGTACTTC. Translated: CASSPGGEQYF.

This chain connects TRBV27 to TRBJ2-1; 9 positions match TRBD1. Germline V gene data show CDR1 as MNHEY and CDR2 as SMNVEV (reference sequence). J gave up 8 bases and V 6 bases, and 11 bases lay outside the gene matches. The CDR3 length is 15 residues. CDR3 bases: TGTGCCAGCAGGCCCGGGACAGGGTCAGGCCATGAGCAGTTCTTC. Translated, it gives CASRPGTGSGHEQFF.